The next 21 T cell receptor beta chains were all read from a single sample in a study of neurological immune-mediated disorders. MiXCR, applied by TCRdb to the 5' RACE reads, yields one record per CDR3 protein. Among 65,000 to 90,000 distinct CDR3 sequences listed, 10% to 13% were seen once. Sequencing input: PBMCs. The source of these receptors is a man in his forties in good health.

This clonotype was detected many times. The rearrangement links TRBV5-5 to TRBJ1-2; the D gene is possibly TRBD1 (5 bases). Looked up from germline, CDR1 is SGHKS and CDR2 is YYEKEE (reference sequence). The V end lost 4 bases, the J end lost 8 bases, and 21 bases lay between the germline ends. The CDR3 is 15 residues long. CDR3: CASSPWGNSGGGYTF. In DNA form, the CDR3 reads TGTGCCAGCAGCCCGTGGGGGAACAGCGGCGGCGGCTACACCTTC.

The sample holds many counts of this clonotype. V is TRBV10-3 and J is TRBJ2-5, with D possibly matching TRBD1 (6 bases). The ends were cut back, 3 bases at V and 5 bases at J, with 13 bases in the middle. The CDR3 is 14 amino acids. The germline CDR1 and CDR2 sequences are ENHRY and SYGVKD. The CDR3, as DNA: TGTGCCATCAGTGAAGCACTGAGGGGGGAGACCCAGTACTTC. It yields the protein CAISEALRGETQYF.

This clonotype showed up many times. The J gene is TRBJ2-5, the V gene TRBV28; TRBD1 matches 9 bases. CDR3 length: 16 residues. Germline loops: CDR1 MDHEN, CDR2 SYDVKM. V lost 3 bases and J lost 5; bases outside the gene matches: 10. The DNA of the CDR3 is TGTGCCAGCAGTTTGCCGGGACAGGGAAATTCGGAGACCCAGTACTTC. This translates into CASSLPGQGNSETQYF. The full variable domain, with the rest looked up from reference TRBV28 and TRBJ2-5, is DVKVTQSSRYLVKRTGEKVFLECVQDMDHENMFWYRQDPGLGLRLIYFSYDVKMKEKGDIPEGYSVSREKKERFSLILESASTNQTSMYLCASSLPGQGNSETQYFGPGTRLLVL.

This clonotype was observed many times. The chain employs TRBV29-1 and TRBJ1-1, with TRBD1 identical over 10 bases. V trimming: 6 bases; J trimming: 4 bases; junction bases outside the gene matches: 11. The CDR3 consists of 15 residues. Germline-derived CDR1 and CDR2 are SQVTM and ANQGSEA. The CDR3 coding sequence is TGCAGCGTAGCGAAGACAGGGGGCCGATTCACTGAAGCTTTCTTT. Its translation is CSVAKTGGRFTEAFF.

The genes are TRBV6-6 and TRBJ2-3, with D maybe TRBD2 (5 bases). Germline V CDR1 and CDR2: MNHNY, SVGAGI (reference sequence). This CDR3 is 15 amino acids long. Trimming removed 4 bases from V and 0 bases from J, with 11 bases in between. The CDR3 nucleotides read TGTGCCAGCAGTTCCTCTGCGGGTAGCACAGATACGCAGTATTTT. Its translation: CASSSSAGSTDTQYF.

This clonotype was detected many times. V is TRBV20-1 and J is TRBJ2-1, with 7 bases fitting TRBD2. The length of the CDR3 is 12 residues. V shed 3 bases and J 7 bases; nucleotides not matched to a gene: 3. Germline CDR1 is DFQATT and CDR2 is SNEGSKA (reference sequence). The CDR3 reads CSASGRSNEQFF. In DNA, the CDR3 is TGCAGTGCTAGCGGGAGGTCTAATGAGCAGTTCTTC.

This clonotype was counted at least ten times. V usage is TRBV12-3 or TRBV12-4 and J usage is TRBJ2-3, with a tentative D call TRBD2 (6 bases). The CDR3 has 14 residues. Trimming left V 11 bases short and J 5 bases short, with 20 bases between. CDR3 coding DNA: TGTGCCTCTAGGCTGGGAGGATCGGGAGATACGCAGTATTTT. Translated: CASRLGGSGDTQYF.

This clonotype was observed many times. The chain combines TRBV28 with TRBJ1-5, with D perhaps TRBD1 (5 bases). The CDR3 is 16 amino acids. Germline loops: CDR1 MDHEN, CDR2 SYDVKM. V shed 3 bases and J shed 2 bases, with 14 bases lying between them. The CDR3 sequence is CASSFAGEEGNQPQHF. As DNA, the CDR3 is TGTGCCAGCAGTTTCGCGGGGGAGGAGGGCAATCAGCCCCAGCATTTT.

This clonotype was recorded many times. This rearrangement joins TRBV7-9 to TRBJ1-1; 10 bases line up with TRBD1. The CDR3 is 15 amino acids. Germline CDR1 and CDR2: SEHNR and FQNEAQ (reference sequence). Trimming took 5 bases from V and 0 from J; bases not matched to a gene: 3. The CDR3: CASSMTGGLNTEAFF. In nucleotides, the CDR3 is TGTGCCAGCAGCATGACAGGGGGCTTGAACACTGAAGCTTTCTTT.

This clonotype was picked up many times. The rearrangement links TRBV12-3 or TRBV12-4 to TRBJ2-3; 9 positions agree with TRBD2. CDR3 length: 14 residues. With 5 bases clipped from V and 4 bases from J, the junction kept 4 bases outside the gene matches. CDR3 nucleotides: TGTGCCAGCAGTCTTAGCGGGGGCTCAGATACGCAGTATTTT. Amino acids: CASSLSGGSDTQYF.

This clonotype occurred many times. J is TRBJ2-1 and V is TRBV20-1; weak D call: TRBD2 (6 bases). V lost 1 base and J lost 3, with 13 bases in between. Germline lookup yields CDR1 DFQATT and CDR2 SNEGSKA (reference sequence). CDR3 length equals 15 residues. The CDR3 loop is CSARVADPLYNEQFF. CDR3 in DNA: TGCAGTGCTAGAGTAGCGGATCCCCTCTACAATGAGCAGTTCTTC.

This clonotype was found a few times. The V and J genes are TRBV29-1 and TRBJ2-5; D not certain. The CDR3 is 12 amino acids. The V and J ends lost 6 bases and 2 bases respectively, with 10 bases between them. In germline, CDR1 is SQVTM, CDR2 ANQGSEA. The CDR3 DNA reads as TGCAGCGTCATGCACGGGCAAGAGACCCAGTACTTC. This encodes CSVMHGQETQYF.

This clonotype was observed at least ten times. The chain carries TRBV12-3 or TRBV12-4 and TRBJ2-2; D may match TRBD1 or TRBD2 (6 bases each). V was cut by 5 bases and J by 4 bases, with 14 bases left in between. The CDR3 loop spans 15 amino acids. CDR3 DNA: TGTGCCAGCAGTGTAGTCGGGGGCGGCACCGGGGAGCTGTTTTTT. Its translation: CASSVVGGGTGELFF.

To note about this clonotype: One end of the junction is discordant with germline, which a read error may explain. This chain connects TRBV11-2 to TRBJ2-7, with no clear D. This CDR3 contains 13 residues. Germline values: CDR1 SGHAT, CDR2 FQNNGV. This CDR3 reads CVSSLGTTYEQYF. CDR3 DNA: TGTGTCAGCAGCTTAGGCACCACCTACGAGCAGTACTTC.

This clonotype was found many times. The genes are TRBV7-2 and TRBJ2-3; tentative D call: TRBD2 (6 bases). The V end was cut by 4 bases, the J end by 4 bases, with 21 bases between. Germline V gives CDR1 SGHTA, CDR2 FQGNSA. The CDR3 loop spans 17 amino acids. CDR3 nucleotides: TGTGCCAGCAGCTACACCCCCGGGACTCACACCGCAGATACGCAGTATTTT. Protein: CASSYTPGTHTADTQYF.

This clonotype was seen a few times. The CDR3 region is CASSPVGMNTEAFF. CDR3 DNA: TGTGCCAGCAGCCCGGTGGGAATGAACACTGAAGCTTTCTTT. V and J are TRBV27 and TRBJ1-1; D remains ambiguous. V gave up 6 bases and J gave up 0 bases, with 11 bases separating them. The V gene's germline CDR1 is MNHEY and CDR2 SMNVEV (reference sequence). The CDR3 is 14 residues long.

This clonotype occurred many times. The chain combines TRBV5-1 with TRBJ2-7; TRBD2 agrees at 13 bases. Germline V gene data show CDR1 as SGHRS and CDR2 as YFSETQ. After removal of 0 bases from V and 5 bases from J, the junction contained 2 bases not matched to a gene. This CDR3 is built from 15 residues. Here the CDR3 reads CASSLGLAGGHEQYF. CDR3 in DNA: TGCGCCAGCAGCTTGGGACTAGCGGGGGGCCACGAGCAGTACTTC.

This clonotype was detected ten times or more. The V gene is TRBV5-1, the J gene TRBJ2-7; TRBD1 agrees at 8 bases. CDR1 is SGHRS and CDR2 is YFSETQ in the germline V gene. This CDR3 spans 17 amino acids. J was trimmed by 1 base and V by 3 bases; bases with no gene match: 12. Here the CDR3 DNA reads TGCGCCAGCAGCTCAGGGAACCAGGGGGCCAAATCCTACGAGCAGTACTTC. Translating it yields CASSSGNQGAKSYEQYF.

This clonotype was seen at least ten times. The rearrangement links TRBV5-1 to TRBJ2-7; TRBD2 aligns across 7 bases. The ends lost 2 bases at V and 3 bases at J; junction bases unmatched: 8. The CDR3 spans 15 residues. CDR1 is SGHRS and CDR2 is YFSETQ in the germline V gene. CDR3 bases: TGCGCCAGCAGCTTAACCGGGACTACCCTCTACGAGCAGTACTTC. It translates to CASSLTGTTLYEQYF.

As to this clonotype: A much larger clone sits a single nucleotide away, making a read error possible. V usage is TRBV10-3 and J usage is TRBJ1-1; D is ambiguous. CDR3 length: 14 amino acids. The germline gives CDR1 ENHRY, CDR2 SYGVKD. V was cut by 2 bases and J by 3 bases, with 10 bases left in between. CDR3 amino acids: CAISERRLDTEAFF. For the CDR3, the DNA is TGTGCCATCAGTGAGCGGAGGCTAGACACTGAAGCTTTCTTT.

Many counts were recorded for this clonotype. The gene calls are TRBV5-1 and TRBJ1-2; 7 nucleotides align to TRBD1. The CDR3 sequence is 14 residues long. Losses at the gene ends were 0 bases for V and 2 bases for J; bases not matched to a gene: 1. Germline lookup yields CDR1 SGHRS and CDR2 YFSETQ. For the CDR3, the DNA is TGCGCCAGCAGCTTGGTGGGACAGAACTATGGCTACACCTTC. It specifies CASSLVGQNYGYTF. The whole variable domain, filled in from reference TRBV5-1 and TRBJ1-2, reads KAGVTQTPRYLIKTRGQQVTLSCSPISGHRSVSWYQQTPGQGLQFLFEYFSETQRNKGNFPGRFSGRQFSNSRSEMNVSTLELGDSALYLCASSLVGQNYGYTFGSGTRLTVV.